The 14 T cell receptor beta chains below all came from one sample that was sequenced in a study of T cell responses to AZD1222 COVID-19 vaccine. Profiling relied on immunoSEQ multiplex PCR, and the TCRdb table lists in-frame clones only, not all of them. The sample carries about 91,000 clones, about 88% recorded once. Source: peripheral blood, taken on day 0 of AZD1222 vaccination. The receptors were gathered from an adult in good health.

The rearrangement uses TRBV3-1 (or the pseudogene TRBV3-2) and TRBJ2-3; D uncertain. The CDR3 loop spans 12 amino acids. V was shortened by 0 bases and J by 6 bases, with 4 bases between the two germline ends. Germline CDR1 reads LGHDT; CDR2 reads YNNKEL (reference sequence). CDR3 amino acids: CASSQDGDTQYF. CDR3 bases: TGTGCCAGCAGCCAAGACGGGGATACGCAGTATTTT.

V and J are TRBV5-1 and TRBJ2-7; D tentatively fits TRBD1 or TRBD2 (5 bases each). The CDR3 is 14 residues long. The V end was cut by 2 bases, the J end by 2 bases, with 11 bases between. The V gene's germline CDR1 is SGHRS and CDR2 YFSETQ. The CDR3 reads CASSFRDDPYEQYF. The CDR3 DNA is TGCGCCAGCAGCTTCCGGGACGACCCCTACGAGCAGTACTTC.

This clone appeared a few times. The chain has TRBV7-8 and TRBJ1-6, with 8 nucleotides matching TRBD1. This CDR3 region has 15 residues. The V gene's germline CDR1 is SGHVS and CDR2 FQNEAQ. The trim removed 5 bases at V and 5 bases at J, leaving 5 bases unmatched. The CDR3 loop reads CASSAATGDNSPLHF. For the CDR3, the DNA is TGTGCCAGCAGCGCCGCGACAGGGGATAATTCACCCCTCCACTTT.

This clone has just a few counts. This rearrangement joins TRBV25-1 to TRBJ1-4; TRBD1 might be the D (5 bases). The CDR3 has 15 amino acids. Germline CDR1 MGHDK, CDR2 SYGVNS. The V end was cut by 1 base, the J end by 3 bases, with 9 bases between. CDR3 bases: TGTGCCAGCAGTGAATGGGGGGTGGCTAATGAAAAACTGTTTTTT. Amino acids: CASSEWGVANEKLFF.

The rearrangement joins TRBV11-2 to TRBJ2-1; D ambiguous. Trimming shortened V by 6 bases and J by 0 bases, and 12 bases separated the two germline ends. CDR3 length: 15 residues. Germline loops: CDR1 SGHAT, CDR2 FQNNGV. The CDR3 reads CASSLGRSSYNEQFF. The CDR3 coding sequence is TGTGCCAGCAGTCTGGGCCGGAGCTCCTACAATGAGCAGTTCTTC.

The CDR3: CASSPRTGGTGNTIYF. CDR3 nucleotide sequence: TGCGCCAGCAGCCCCAGGACAGGGGGCACTGGAAACACCATATATTTT. This chain joins TRBV4-1 and TRBJ1-3; TRBD1 matches 11 bases. In germline, CDR1 is MGHRA, CDR2 YSYEKL. Trimming removed 4 bases from V and 2 bases from J; junction bases left unmatched: 4. This CDR3 is 16 amino acids long.

This chain connects TRBV25-1 to TRBJ2-6; D possibly corresponds to TRBD1 (6 bases). Per germline, CDR1 MGHDK and CDR2 SYGVNS. The V end lost 4 bases, the J end lost 2 bases, and 9 bases lay between the germline ends. This CDR3 spans 15 amino acids. This chain's CDR3 is CASSAQGTGANVLTF. The CDR3, as DNA: TGTGCCAGCAGTGCCCAGGGGACTGGGGCCAACGTCCTGACTTTC.

This chain connects TRBV11-3 to TRBJ2-7; possible D gene TRBD1, 5 bases. Trimming cost V 1 base and J 2 bases, with 12 bases left between them. The CDR3 spans 15 residues. The germline V gene encodes CDR1 SGHNT and CDR2 YENEEA. The CDR3 is CASSLVGPGPYEQYF. The CDR3 coding sequence is TGTGCCAGCAGCTTAGTGGGGCCAGGGCCCTACGAGCAGTACTTC.

The V and J genes are TRBV19 and TRBJ2-2; tentatively, D is TRBD2 (5 bases). The CDR3 has 13 amino acids. Deletions cut 4 bases from V and 7 bases from J, with 10 bases between. In germline, CDR1 is LNHDA, CDR2 SQIVND (reference sequence). The CDR3 nucleotides are TGTGCCAGTAGTAGTGAGGGTGTCGGGGAGCTGTTTTTT. Protein sequence: CASSSEGVGELFF.

The V gene is TRBV27, the J gene TRBJ2-7, with 7 bases fitting TRBD1. Trimming at V came to 8 bases and at J to 6 bases, leaving 10 bases not matched to a gene. This CDR3 has 13 residues. The V gene's germline CDR1 is MNHEY and CDR2 SMNVEV (reference sequence). The CDR3 loop reads CASRLNRGGEQYF. CDR3 nucleotides: TGTGCCAGCCGCCTAAACAGGGGCGGCGAGCAGTACTTC.

This rearrangement joins TRBV4-3 to TRBJ2-1; 11 nucleotides line up with TRBD2. V was clipped by 5 bases and J by 10 bases; unmatched bases: 10. The CDR3 contains 15 residues. CDR1 and CDR2 from the germline V gene are LGHNA and YSLEER. In DNA, the CDR3 is TGCGCCAGCAGCAAGGGTAGCGGGAGGGTTGACGAGCAGTTCTTC. It encodes CASSKGSGRVDEQFF.

The rearrangement uses TRBV7-2 and TRBJ2-1, with TRBD1 matching over 10 bases. J lost 4 bases, V lost 5 bases, and 5 bases had no gene match. There are 15 residues in the CDR3. Looked up from germline, CDR1 is SGHTA and CDR2 is FQGNSA. CDR3 DNA: TGTGCCAGCAGCCGGACAGGGGGTCGGTACAATGAGCAGTTCTTC. Translated: CASSRTGGRYNEQFF.

J is TRBJ1-4 and V is TRBV7-9, with D perhaps TRBD1 (6 bases). V was pared by 4 bases and J by 3 bases, with 9 bases between. In germline, CDR1 is SEHNR, CDR2 FQNEAQ (reference sequence). CDR3 length: 14 amino acids. The CDR3 loop reads CASSYGTPNEKLFF. CDR3 nucleotides: TGTGCCAGCAGCTACGGGACACCTAATGAAAAACTGTTTTTT.

This rearrangement joins TRBV19 to TRBJ2-7, with D tentatively TRBD1 (6 bases). The CDR3 is 12 residues long. Germline V gene lookup returns CDR1 LNHDA and CDR2 SQIVND (reference sequence). V shed 5 bases and J shed 3 bases, with 8 bases lying between them. CDR3 DNA: TGTGCCAGTAGTTTAGGGGGCTACGAGCAGTACTTC. It specifies CASSLGGYEQYF.